This passage covers 17 T cell receptor beta chains from one sample sequenced in a study of spatial heterogeneity in lung cancer. MiXCR was run by TCRdb on the 5' RACE reads, yielding one entry per CDR3 protein. The sample has tens of thousands of distinct CDR3 sequences; 8.5% to 10% are singletons. Time point denoted: blood at routine non-recurrence follow-up after resection. Sequencing used PBMCs, obtained at follow-up. These receptors originate from a male donor with early-stage non-small cell lung cancer.

Of note for this clonotype: A clone one base away is much larger, so this may be a read error. The rearrangement links TRBV3-1 to TRBJ2-3; D remains ambiguous. CDR3 length: 14 amino acids. The V end was cut by 4 bases, the J end by 2 bases, with 10 bases between. Germline V gene data show CDR1 as LGHDT and CDR2 as YNNKEL (reference sequence). CDR3 amino acids: CASSRRDHTDTQYF. CDR3 in DNA: TGTGCCAGCAGCCGAAGAGACCACACAGATACGCAGTATTTT.

This clonotype has at least ten counts. This chain uses TRBV28 with TRBJ1-1; 8 bases line up with TRBD1. Per the germline V gene, CDR1 is MDHEN and CDR2 is SYDVKM. The J segment lost 1 base and the V segment lost 5 bases, leaving 6 bases of the junction unmatched. The CDR3 is 15 residues long. CDR3 residues: CASSKGDRPNTEAFF. The CDR3 DNA is TGTGCCAGCAGTAAAGGGGACAGGCCGAACACTGAAGCTTTCTTT.

Many counts were recorded for this clonotype. The genes are TRBV12-3 or TRBV12-4 and TRBJ1-5; D uncertain. CDR3 size: 17 residues. V was cut by 0 bases and J by 0 bases, with 12 bases left in between. The CDR3 region has the DNA TGTGCCAGCAGTTTAGCTGGGCCAACTTATAGCAATCAGCCCCAGCATTTT. Translation gives CASSLAGPTYSNQPQHF.

V usage is TRBV4-1 and J usage is TRBJ2-5, with 9 nucleotides matching TRBD1. Germline trimming cut 3 bases from V and 4 bases from J; bases unmatched to any gene: 3. This CDR3 has 14 residues. Looked up from germline, CDR1 is MGHRA and CDR2 is YSYEKL. The CDR3 here is CASSQGQGGETQYF. The DNA for the CDR3 is TGCGCCAGCAGCCAGGGACAGGGAGGAGAGACCCAGTACTTC.

This clonotype turned up a few times. The chain employs TRBV5-1 and TRBJ2-3; D is uncertain. The CDR3 is made up of 13 amino acids. Germline assignment: CDR1 SGHRS and CDR2 YFSETQ. V dropped 3 bases and J dropped 3 bases, with 8 bases sitting between them. The CDR3 DNA reads TGCGCCAGCAGCTCCTCCCCAACAGATACGCAGTATTTT. Translation gives CASSSSPTDTQYF.

This clonotype turned up a few times. The V gene is TRBV19, the J gene TRBJ1-2; perhaps TRBD1 as D (5 bases). Germline V CDR1 and CDR2: LNHDA, SQIVND (reference sequence). The CDR3 runs 13 residues. The V gene lost 5 bases and the J gene lost 6 bases, with 13 bases spanning the gap. CDR3 coding DNA: TGTGCCAGTAGTTATGGGGTGACAGATGGCTACACCTTC. The encoded protein is CASSYGVTDGYTF.

The chain recombines TRBV7-2 with TRBJ2-7; no firm D call. Deletions cut 1 base from V and 2 bases from J, with 12 bases between. The CDR3 runs to 15 residues. The germline V gene encodes CDR1 SGHTA and CDR2 FQGNSA. The CDR3 sequence: CASSLGSGTTYEQYF. In DNA form, the CDR3 reads TGTGCCAGCAGCTTAGGCTCCGGCACTACCTACGAGCAGTACTTC.

This clonotype was counted between two and nine times. The genes are TRBV20-1 and TRBJ1-2; a possible D gene is TRBD1 (6 bases). Between the trimmed V and J ends, which lost 3 bases and 2 bases, there was a span of 10 bases. CDR1 DFQATT and CDR2 SNEGSKA come from the germline V gene (reference sequence). The CDR3 length is 13 residues. The chain's CDR3 is CSARDSVNYGYTF. CDR3 DNA: TGCAGTGCTAGGGACAGCGTAAACTATGGCTACACCTTC.

This clonotype has only a few counts. J is TRBJ1-6 and V is TRBV6-5; D call uncertain. Deletions cut 2 bases from V and 6 bases from J, with 14 bases between. Germline loops: CDR1 MNHEY, CDR2 SVGAGI. This CDR3 comprises 16 residues. The CDR3: CASSYLPAQINSPLHF. The CDR3 DNA follows: TGTGCCAGCAGTTACCTGCCCGCCCAAATTAATTCACCCCTCCACTTT.

This clonotype was detected ten times or more. DNA of the CDR3: TGTGCCAGCACTAGCGGGGAGCCTAATGAGCAGTTCTTC. Residues: CASTSGEPNEQFF. V usage is TRBV7-9 and J usage is TRBJ2-1; 9 bases match TRBD2. The germline V gene encodes CDR1 SEHNR and CDR2 FQNEAQ (reference sequence). The V and J ends lost 7 bases and 7 bases, in that order; junction bases with no gene match: 5. This CDR3 is built from 13 residues.

This clonotype was seen at least ten times. The chain couples TRBV6-2 or TRBV6-3 to TRBJ2-5; TRBD1 agrees at 10 bases. Unmatched junction bases numbered 8, after V lost 5 bases and J lost 5 bases. This CDR3 spans 15 amino acids. The germline V gene has CDR1 MNHEY and CDR2 SVGEGT. CDR3 DNA: TGTGCCAGCAGTCCCCGGGACAGGGGATTTGAGACCCAGTACTTC. Encoded protein: CASSPRDRGFETQYF.

This clonotype has a count of ten or more. The V gene is TRBV6-2 or TRBV6-3, the J gene TRBJ1-5; 8 bases fit TRBD1. J was trimmed by 6 bases and V by 5 bases; bases with no gene match: 9. The CDR3 loop spans 15 amino acids. The germline gives CDR1 MNHEY, CDR2 SVGEGT. CDR3 residues: CASSLGQGDSQPQHF. DNA for the CDR3: TGTGCCAGCAGTCTCGGACAGGGAGACAGTCAGCCCCAGCATTTT.

The chain employs TRBV5-4 and TRBJ2-5; possibly TRBD2 for D (6 bases). Trimming removed 4 bases from V and 2 bases from J, with 15 bases in between. CDR3 length equals 15 residues. From germline, CDR1 is SGHNT and CDR2 YYREEE (reference sequence). The CDR3 loop is CASSPQASVQETQYF. The CDR3 DNA reads TGTGCCAGCAGCCCCCAGGCTAGCGTACAAGAGACCCAGTACTTC.

The table lists this clonotype with many counts. The rearrangement links TRBV3-1 to TRBJ2-6; D unclear. V was clipped by 0 bases and J by 0 bases, with 18 bases between them. Germline CDR1 and CDR2: LGHDT and YNNKEL (reference sequence). The CDR3 totals 20 residues. CDR3 DNA: TGTGCCAGCAGCCAAGATGAGGCAGCAACTTTCGTCTCTGGGGCCAACGTCCTGACTTTC. Its protein is CASSQDEAATFVSGANVLTF.

This clonotype was detected many times. The V and J genes are TRBV7-2 and TRBJ1-1, with no clear D. The CDR3 extends over 15 amino acids. CDR1 and CDR2 (germline): SGHTA, FQGNSA. V gave up 0 bases and J gave up 1 base, with 9 bases separating them. The CDR3 DNA reads TGTGCCAGCAGCTTAGCCAACCCGGGGAACACTGAAGCTTTCTTT. Its translation: CASSLANPGNTEAFF.

This clonotype was seen repeatedly, ten times or more. The rearrangement links TRBV30 to TRBJ1-5; 7 bases agree with TRBD1. Germline CDR1 reads GTSNPN; CDR2 reads SVGIG (reference sequence). V shed 7 bases, J shed 4 bases, and the junction held 10 bases outside the gene matches. This CDR3 comprises 14 residues. The CDR3 loop is CASSYRGQNQPQHF. In nucleotides, the CDR3 is TGTGCCTCCTCATACAGGGGACAGAATCAGCCCCAGCATTTT.

This clonotype occurred a few times. The gene calls are TRBV4-3 and TRBJ2-1, with 10 bases aligning to TRBD2. CDR3 length: 18 amino acids. CDR1 and CDR2 (germline): LGHNA, YSLEER. The J segment lost 0 bases and the V segment lost 0 bases, leaving 5 bases of the junction unmatched. The CDR3 protein is CASSQEVPSGGSYNEQFF. For the CDR3, the DNA is TGCGCCAGCAGCCAAGAGGTCCCTAGCGGGGGCTCCTACAATGAGCAGTTCTTC.